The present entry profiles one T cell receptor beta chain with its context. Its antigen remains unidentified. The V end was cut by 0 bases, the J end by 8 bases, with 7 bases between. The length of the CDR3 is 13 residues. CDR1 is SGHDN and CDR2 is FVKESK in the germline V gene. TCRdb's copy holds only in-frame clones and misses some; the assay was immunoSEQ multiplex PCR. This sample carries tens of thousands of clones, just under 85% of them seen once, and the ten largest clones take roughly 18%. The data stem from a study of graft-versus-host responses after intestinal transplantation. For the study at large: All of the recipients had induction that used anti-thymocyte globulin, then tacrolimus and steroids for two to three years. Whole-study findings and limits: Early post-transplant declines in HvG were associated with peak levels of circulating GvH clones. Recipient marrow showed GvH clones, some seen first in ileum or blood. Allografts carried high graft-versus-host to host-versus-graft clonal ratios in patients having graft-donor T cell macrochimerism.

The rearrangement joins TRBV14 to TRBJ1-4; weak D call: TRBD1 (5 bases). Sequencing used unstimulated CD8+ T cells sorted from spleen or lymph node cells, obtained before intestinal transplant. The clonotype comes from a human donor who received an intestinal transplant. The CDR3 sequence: CASSQEGAEKLFF. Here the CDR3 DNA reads TGTGCCAGCAGCCAAGAAGGGGCCGAAAAACTGTTTTTT.